The next 26 T cell receptor beta chains were all read from a single sample in a study of memory CD8 T cells in hepatitis C reinfection. The assay was immunoSEQ multiplex PCR, and TCRdb's table has in-frame clones only and misses some. The sample consists of about 50,000 clones, 89% of them appearing once. Time point indicated: late/post reinfection, 12 to 24 weeks after detection. TCR sequencing was done directly ex vivo on sorted cells, without expansion in vitro. The sequenced sample consisted of naive CD8+ T cells sorted from blood. These receptor sequences come from a man aged 18 to 35 with hepatitis C virus infection.

Worth noting for this clone: The junction does not match germline at one end; this may be a read error. CDR3 in amino acids: CGSSFMEGGQETQYF. As DNA, the CDR3 is TGTGGCAGCAGCTTCATGGAGGGGGGGCAAGAGACCCAGTACTTC. V gene TRBV7-9 combines with J gene TRBJ2-5, with TRBD2 as a possible D gene (7 bases). The CDR3 extends over 15 amino acids. Germline V gives CDR1 SEHNR, CDR2 FQNEAQ (reference sequence).

The chain has TRBV5-3 and TRBJ1-1; D unclear. TRBV5-3 is known as an ORF, though its function is uncertain. The V end was cut by 1 base, the J end by 1 base, with 14 bases between. CDR3 length equals 16 residues. The CDR3 reads CARSLCWHSKNTEAFF. For the CDR3, the DNA is TGTGCCAGAAGCTTGTGCTGGCACAGCAAGAACACTGAAGCTTTCTTT.

The rearrangement uses TRBV5-4 and TRBJ2-1; 9 bases line up with TRBD1. V lost 4 bases, J lost 7 bases, and 6 bases stayed unmatched. The CDR3 contains 14 residues. Germline CDR1 is SGHNT and CDR2 is YYREEE (reference sequence). The CDR3 DNA reads TGTGCCAGCAGCCAGTCGGGACAGGGAAATGAGCAGTTCTTC. Its translation is CASSQSGQGNEQFF.

This clone showed up just a few times. The chain has TRBV6-7 and TRBJ2-7; a weak D match, TRBD2 (5 bases). TRBV6-7 qualifies as an ORF whose function is uncertain. The CDR3 has 15 residues. Trimming shortened V by 3 bases and J by 3 bases, and 15 bases separated the two germline ends. The CDR3 loop is CASSYRSGSNYEQYV. The CDR3 region has the DNA TGTGCCAGCAGTTATAGGTCGGGGTCCAACTACGAGCAGTACGTC.

The chain has TRBV13 and TRBJ2-1; D is ambiguous. In germline, CDR1 is PRHDT, CDR2 FYEKMQ (reference sequence). This CDR3 is 12 amino acids long. V was cut by 2 bases and J by 6 bases, with 5 bases left in between. The CDR3 reads CASSLYGNEQFF. As DNA, the CDR3 is TGTGCCAGCAGCTTATACGGCAATGAGCAGTTCTTC.

The chain couples TRBV5-6 to TRBJ2-3; 7 bases line up with TRBD2. With V trimmed by 1 base and J by 3 bases, 11 bases remained unmatched. In germline, CDR1 is SGHDT, CDR2 YYEEEE. This CDR3 contains 17 residues. CDR3 region: CASSLTLASGTTDTQYF. The CDR3 nucleotides read TGTGCCAGCAGCTTGACGCTTGCTAGCGGTACTACAGATACGCAGTATTTT.

J is TRBJ2-5 and V is TRBV2, with a weak D call TRBD2 (5 bases). TRBJ2-7 matches the DNA end more closely, so the J call is doubtful. CDR3 length: 13 amino acids. Per the germline V gene, CDR1 is SNHLY and CDR2 is FYNNEI. Here the CDR3 DNA reads TGTGCCAGCAGTGAAGGAGGGTCCTACGAGCAGTACTTC. It codes for CASSEGGSYEQYF.

The gene calls are TRBV25-1 and TRBJ1-2; 7 bases fit TRBD1. Germline CDR1 reads MGHDK; CDR2 reads SYGVNS. Unmatched junction bases numbered 1, after V lost 4 bases and J lost 2 bases. This CDR3 spans 13 amino acids. DNA of the CDR3: TGTGCCAGCAGTGTACAGGGGAACTATGGCTACACCTTC. This encodes CASSVQGNYGYTF.

The chain joins TRBV28 to TRBJ2-3; 13 positions match TRBD2. V gave up 5 bases and J gave up 5 bases; unmatched junction bases: 7. CDR1 MDHEN and CDR2 SYDVKM come from the germline V gene. The length of the CDR3 is 16 residues. The CDR3 bases are TGTGCCAGCAGTCTCGGACTAGCGGGGGTTGAAGATACGCAGTATTTT. Its protein is CASSLGLAGVEDTQYF.

This sequence joins TRBV11-3 and TRBJ1-1; TRBD1 is a possible D gene (5 bases). Germline loops: CDR1 SGHNT, CDR2 YENEEA. V lost 4 bases to trimming and J lost 4 bases, with 13 bases between them. The length of the CDR3 is 14 residues. CDR3 nucleotide sequence: TGTGCCAGCAGCTCGGTTACCGGGGGCACTGAAGCTTTCTTT. Translation gives CASSSVTGGTEAFF.

The chain joins TRBV28 to TRBJ1-2, with D perhaps TRBD1 (6 bases). V was cut by 7 bases and J by 2 bases, with 17 bases left in between. This CDR3 has 15 residues. Looked up from germline, CDR1 is MDHEN and CDR2 is SYDVKM. CDR3 loop: CASIETGSTNYGYTF. Written as DNA, the CDR3 is TGTGCCAGCATTGAAACAGGGTCCACGAACTATGGCTACACCTTC.

CDR3 in DNA: TGTGCCAGCACCCCATCAACAGGGTGGGAGACCCAGTACTTC. This encodes CASTPSTGWETQYF. This chain joins TRBV28 and TRBJ2-5; D might be TRBD1 (6 bases). The CDR3 extends over 14 amino acids. CDR1 is MDHEN, CDR2 SYDVKM, per germline. Trimming cost V 7 bases and J 5 bases, with 17 bases left between them.

V and J are TRBV2 and TRBJ1-1; 7 nucleotides line up with TRBD1. The CDR3 loop spans 12 amino acids. V lost 6 bases, J lost 7 bases, and 5 bases stayed unmatched. Germline V gene lookup returns CDR1 SNHLY and CDR2 FYNNEI. CDR3 region: CASRPGQYEAFF. As DNA, the CDR3 is TGTGCCAGCAGGCCGGGACAGTATGAAGCTTTCTTT.

The chain recombines TRBV27 with TRBJ2-1; a weak D match, TRBD1 (6 bases). The ends were cut back, 6 bases at V and 0 bases at J, with 15 bases in the middle. Germline V gene sequence: CDR1 MNHEY, CDR2 SMNVEV (reference sequence). CDR3 length equals 16 residues. The CDR3 DNA reads TGTGCCAGCAGAAATGGACAGTCGCTCTCCTACAATGAGCAGTTCTTC. Encoded protein: CASRNGQSLSYNEQFF.

The J gene is TRBJ2-7, the V gene TRBV6-1; 7 bases agree with TRBD1. Germline-derived CDR1 and CDR2 are MNHNS and SASEGT. V trimming: 5 bases; J trimming: 0 bases; junction bases outside the gene matches: 4. This CDR3 is built from 14 residues. CDR3 in amino acids: CASSTRTGSYEQYF. The CDR3 nucleotides are TGTGCCAGCAGTACCCGGACAGGCTCCTACGAGCAGTACTTC.

The CDR3 DNA reads TGTGCCAGCAGCCCACAGGGGGCATGGGAGACCCAGTACTTC. Its protein product is CASSPQGAWETQYF. The chain links TRBV11-1 to TRBJ2-5; 9 positions agree with TRBD1. This CDR3 contains 14 residues. The germline CDR1 and CDR2 sequences are SGHAT and FQDESV (reference sequence). The V segment lost 5 bases and the J segment 5 bases; nucleotides outside the gene matches: 6.

In this sample, this clone turned up a few times. The V call is TRBV28, the J call TRBJ1-4; unclear D gene. V was trimmed by 6 bases and J by 6 bases, leaving 17 bases between them. The CDR3 is 15 amino acids. Germline V CDR1 and CDR2: MDHEN, SYDVKM. DNA of the CDR3: TGTGCCAGCAGCTTGCTTCGGAGCATGGATGAAAAACTGTTTTTT. Translated, it gives CASSLLRSMDEKLFF. Full variable domain (outside the CDR3, taken from reference TRBV28 and TRBJ1-4): DVKVTQSSRYLVKRTGEKVFLECVQDMDHENMFWYRQDPGLGLRLIYFSYDVKMKEKGDIPEGYSVSREKKERFSLILESASTNQTSMYLCASSLLRSMDEKLFFGSGTQLSVL.

This rearrangement joins TRBV30 to TRBJ2-3, with TRBD2 as a possible D gene (6 bases). There are 14 residues in the CDR3. V lost 2 bases to trimming and J lost 1 base, with 10 bases between them. CDR1 GTSNPN and CDR2 SVGIG come from the germline V gene (reference sequence). CDR3 residues: CAWSNGGGTDTQYF. The CDR3 DNA follows: TGTGCCTGGAGTAACGGCGGGGGCACAGATACGCAGTATTTT.

The chain employs TRBV27 and TRBJ2-1; TRBD1 agrees at 9 bases. Germline-derived CDR1 and CDR2 are MNHEY and SMNVEV (reference sequence). The length of the CDR3 is 13 residues. V shed 5 bases, J shed 8 bases, and the junction held 4 bases outside the gene matches. The CDR3 nucleotides are TGTGCCAGCAGTCTCGGGACAGGGCATGAGCAGTTCTTC. Translation gives CASSLGTGHEQFF.

The V gene is TRBV6-5, the J gene TRBJ1-2, with TRBD1 matching 7 bases. V lost 0 bases, J lost 4 bases, and 5 bases stayed unmatched. CDR1 and CDR2 (germline): MNHEY, SVGAGI. CDR3 size: 15 residues. In DNA form, the CDR3 reads TGTGCCAGCAGTTACTCGATAGGGACAGCCTATGGCTACACCTTC. Its protein product is CASSYSIGTAYGYTF.

This clone was recorded once. The chain couples TRBV27 to TRBJ2-2, with 12 positions matching TRBD1. The germline V gene has CDR1 MNHEY and CDR2 SMNVEV (reference sequence). This CDR3 has 17 amino acids. V lost 2 bases to trimming and J lost 4 bases; unmatched junction nucleotides: 5. The CDR3 DNA reads TGTGCCAGCAGTTTAGGGACAGGGGGCCTAGGCACCGGGGAGCTGTTTTTT. It yields the protein CASSLGTGGLGTGELFF.

This rearrangement joins TRBV2 to TRBJ1-2; TRBD1 is a possible D gene (6 bases). This CDR3 has 16 residues. Germline CDR1 reads SNHLY; CDR2 reads FYNNEI. The germline V and J ends were trimmed by 5 bases and 4 bases, with 20 bases remaining between them. The CDR3 reads CASSNREIHRVYGYTF. The CDR3 DNA sequence: TGTGCCAGCAGTAATAGGGAAATTCACAGGGTCTATGGCTACACCTTC.

This chain connects TRBV5-1 to TRBJ2-7; tentative D call: TRBD1 (6 bases). CDR1 is SGHRS, CDR2 YFSETQ, per germline. The CDR3 runs 15 residues. Trimming shortened V by 3 bases and J by 3 bases, and 16 bases separated the two germline ends. CDR3 nucleotide sequence: TGCGCCAGCAGCTCACACCTAACAGGGAACTACGAGCAGTACTTC. It encodes CASSSHLTGNYEQYF.

The V gene is TRBV2, the J gene TRBJ2-7, with 9 bases that match TRBD1. From germline, CDR1 is SNHLY and CDR2 FYNNEI. CDR3 length: 14 amino acids. The V segment lost 6 bases and the J segment 4 bases; nucleotides outside the gene matches: 7. CDR3 residues: CASRGQGKPYEQYF. The CDR3 DNA follows: TGTGCCAGCAGGGGACAGGGCAAGCCATACGAGCAGTACTTC.

V gene TRBV19 combines with J gene TRBJ2-7; TRBD1 matches at 10 bases. The CDR3 covers 14 residues. Germline CDR1 is LNHDA and CDR2 is SQIVND (reference sequence). J was trimmed by 3 bases and V by 1 base; bases with no gene match: 0. The CDR3 here is CASSIGDRGYEQYF. CDR3 DNA sequence: TGTGCCAGTAGTATAGGGGACAGGGGCTACGAGCAGTACTTC. The whole variable domain, remainder taken from reference TRBV19 and TRBJ2-7, is DGGITQSPKYLFRKEGQNVTLSCEQNLNHDAMYWYRQDPGQGLRLIYYSQIVNDFQKGDIAEGYSVSREKKESFPLTVTSAQKNPTAFYLCASSIGDRGYEQYFGPGTRLTVT.

The genes are TRBV11-2 and TRBJ2-2; perhaps TRBD2 as D (6 bases). V was shortened by 4 bases and J by 5 bases, with 17 bases between the two germline ends. The CDR3 is made up of 16 amino acids. Germline lookup yields CDR1 SGHAT and CDR2 FQNNGV. The CDR3: CASSSWTGVGTGELFF. The CDR3 DNA sequence: TGTGCCAGCAGCTCCTGGACGGGGGTGGGAACCGGGGAGCTGTTTTTT.